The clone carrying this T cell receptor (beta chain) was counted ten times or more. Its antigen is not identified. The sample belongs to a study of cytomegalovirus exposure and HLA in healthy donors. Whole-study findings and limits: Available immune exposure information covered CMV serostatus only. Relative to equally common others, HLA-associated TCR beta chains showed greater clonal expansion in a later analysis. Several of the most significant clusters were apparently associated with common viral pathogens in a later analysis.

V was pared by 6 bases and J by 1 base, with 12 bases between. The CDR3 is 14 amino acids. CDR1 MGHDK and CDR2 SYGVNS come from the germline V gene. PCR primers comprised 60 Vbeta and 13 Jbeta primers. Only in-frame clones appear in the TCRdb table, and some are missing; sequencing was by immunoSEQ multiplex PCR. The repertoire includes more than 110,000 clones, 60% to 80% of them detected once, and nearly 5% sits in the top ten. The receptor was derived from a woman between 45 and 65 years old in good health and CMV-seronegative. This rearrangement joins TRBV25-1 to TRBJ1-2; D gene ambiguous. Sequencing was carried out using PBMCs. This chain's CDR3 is CASSLYHLNYGYTF. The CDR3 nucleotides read TGTGCCAGCAGCCTATACCACCTTAACTATGGCTACACCTTC.